Listed below are T cell receptor beta chains from one sample, sequenced in a study of brain metastases from non-small cell lung cancer. Some clones are missing from TCRdb's copy, which holds only in-frame ones; the method was immunoSEQ multiplex PCR. Of around 2,700 clones detected, under 85% appear once; the ten largest clones hold approximately 40%. Material for sequencing was tissue from a brain metastasis. The receptors were sampled from a donor over 35 with non-small cell lung cancer. Each CDR3 is given with its conserved first and last residue. A clone size is listed for some rows: how often the clone was seen (once, few, many), or a class if it is expanded.

clone_size: NA
j_call: TRBJ2-7
v_call: TRBV5-1
cdr3_aa: CASRRGGTGNLAGLSYEQYF

clone_size: NA
j_call: TRBJ2-7
v_call: TRBV19
cdr3_aa: CASSNRDNDDEQYF

clone_size: once
j_call: TRBJ2-5
v_call: TRBV3-1/TRBV3-2
cdr3_aa: CASSQRTSGDQETQYF

clone_size: NA
j_call: TRBJ1-2
v_call: TRBV19
cdr3_aa: CASSGGNRGGYTF

clone_size: NA
j_call: TRBJ1-1
v_call: TRBV27
cdr3_aa: CASSFGGGGVRAFF

clone_size: NA
j_call: TRBJ1-4
v_call: TRBV7-9
cdr3_aa: CASAPALGIRNEKLFF

clone_size: NA
j_call: TRBJ2-1
v_call: TRBV28
cdr3_aa: CASSPGSFLNEQFF

clone_size: NA
j_call: TRBJ2-1
v_call: TRBV6-2/TRBV6-3
cdr3_aa: CASSYRLVHEQFF

clone_size: NA
j_call: TRBJ1-4
v_call: TRBV28
cdr3_aa: CAISGGLGNEKLFF

clone_size: NA
j_call: TRBJ2-5
v_call: TRBV10-3
cdr3_aa: CAISELVVETQYF

clone_size: NA
j_call: TRBJ2-1
v_call: TRBV13
cdr3_aa: CASSLGTGSYEQFF

clone_size: NA
j_call: TRBJ2-3
v_call: TRBV18
cdr3_aa: CASSPPGMSTDTQYF

clone_size: NA
j_call: TRBJ1-2
v_call: TRBV12-3/TRBV12-4
cdr3_aa: CASSPQRDYGYTF

clone_size: NA
j_call: TRBJ1-1
v_call: TRBV5-6
cdr3_aa: CASSLRLNTEAFF

clone_size: NA
j_call: TRBJ1-4
v_call: TRBV18
cdr3_aa: CASSQGGARGEKLFF

clone_size: few
j_call: TRBJ2-1
v_call: TRBV9
cdr3_aa: CASSVVQNEQFF

clone_size: NA
j_call: TRBJ2-5
v_call: TRBV7-2
cdr3_aa: CASSSKRGGAETQYF

clone_size: NA
j_call: TRBJ2-1
v_call: TRBV27
cdr3_aa: CASSLSYYNEQFF

clone_size: NA
j_call: TRBJ2-3
v_call: TRBV7-2
cdr3_aa: CASRNYGGADTDTQYF

clone_size: NA
j_call: TRBJ1-6
v_call: TRBV23-1
cdr3_aa: CASHGPTGEELGSPLHF

clone_size: NA
j_call: TRBJ1-2
v_call: TRBV7-3
cdr3_aa: CASSLTYQGESGYTF

clone_size: NA
j_call: TRBJ2-2
v_call: TRBV4-3
cdr3_aa: CASSQDRSRSRELFF

clone_size: few
j_call: TRBJ2-1
v_call: TRBV6-5
cdr3_aa: CASRFPSYNEQFF

clone_size: few
j_call: TRBJ1-4
v_call: TRBV6-2/TRBV6-3
cdr3_aa: CASSYISGEKLFF

clone_size: NA
j_call: TRBJ1-1
v_call: TRBV18
cdr3_aa: CASSPRTENIEAFF

clone_size: NA
j_call: TRBJ2-3
v_call: TRBV4-3
cdr3_aa: CASSQELGYTDTQYF

clone_size: NA
j_call: TRBJ2-2
v_call: TRBV2
cdr3_aa: CASSADQGWTGELFF

clone_size: NA
j_call: TRBJ2-3
v_call: TRBV7-8
cdr3_aa: CASSRTGTDTQYF

clone_size: NA
j_call: TRBJ2-5
v_call: TRBV30
cdr3_aa: CAWSDISETQYF

clone_size: NA
j_call: TRBJ1-1
v_call: TRBV7-8
cdr3_aa: CASSLTRERLNTEAFF

clone_size: large
j_call: TRBJ2-3
v_call: TRBV19
cdr3_aa: CASSIAGGLDTQYF

clone_size: NA
j_call: TRBJ2-3
v_call: TRBV19
cdr3_aa: CASSIGRTSTDTQYF

clone_size: few
j_call: TRBJ1-6
v_call: TRBV6-5
cdr3_aa: CASSYSKGHWSPLHF

clone_size: NA
j_call: TRBJ1-1
v_call: TRBV14
cdr3_aa: CASSQSGTAEAFF

clone_size: NA
j_call: TRBJ2-1
v_call: TRBV11-3
cdr3_aa: CASSVKGFLDHEQFF

clone_size: NA
j_call: TRBJ1-2
v_call: TRBV6-5
cdr3_aa: CASRRGFGYTF

clone_size: NA
j_call: TRBJ2-5
v_call: TRBV28
cdr3_aa: CASSSSSGGPQETQYF

clone_size: NA
j_call: TRBJ2-3
v_call: TRBV15
cdr3_aa: CATSFPREATDTQYF

clone_size: NA
j_call: TRBJ1-1
v_call: TRBV10-3
cdr3_aa: CAISRGQAEAFF

clone_size: NA
j_call: TRBJ2-7
v_call: TRBV18
cdr3_aa: CASSPRGGGEQYF

clone_size: NA
j_call: TRBJ2-3
v_call: TRBV18
cdr3_aa: CASSPDTDTQYF

clone_size: NA
j_call: TRBJ2-2
v_call: TRBV5-6
cdr3_aa: CASSWNRGLGGELFF